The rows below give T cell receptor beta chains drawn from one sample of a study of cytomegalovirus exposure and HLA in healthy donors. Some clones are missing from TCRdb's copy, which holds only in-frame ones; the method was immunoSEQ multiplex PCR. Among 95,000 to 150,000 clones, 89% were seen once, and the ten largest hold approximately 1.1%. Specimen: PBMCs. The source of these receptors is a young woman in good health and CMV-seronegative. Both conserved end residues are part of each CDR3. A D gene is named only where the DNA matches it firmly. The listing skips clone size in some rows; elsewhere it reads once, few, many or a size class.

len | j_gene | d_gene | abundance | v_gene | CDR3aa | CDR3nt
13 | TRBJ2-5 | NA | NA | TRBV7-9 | CASSFVPRETQYF | TGTGCCAGCAGCTTCGTACCCAGGGAGACCCAGTACTTC
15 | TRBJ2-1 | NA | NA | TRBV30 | CAWNTLHLRNNEQFF | TGTGCCTGGAACACCCTACATCTGAGGAACAATGAGCAGTTCTTC
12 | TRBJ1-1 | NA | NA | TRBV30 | CAWRTGRVEAFF | TGTGCCTGGAGGACAGGCCGGGTTGAAGCTTTCTTT
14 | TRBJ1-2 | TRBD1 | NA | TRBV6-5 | CASSYGGQGNGYTF | TGTGCCAGCAGTTACGGGGGACAGGGGAATGGCTACACCTTC
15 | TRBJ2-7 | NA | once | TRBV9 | CASSGLGGADYEQYF | TGTGCCAGCAGCGGCCTCGGAGGGGCCGACTACGAGCAGTACTTC
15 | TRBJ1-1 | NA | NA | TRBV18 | CASSPLAGQNTEAFF | TGTGCCAGCTCACCACTGGCAGGCCAGAACACTGAAGCTTTCTTT
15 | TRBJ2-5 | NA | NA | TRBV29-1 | CSVTPAGLKQETQYF | TGCAGCGTTACCCCCGCGGGACTTAAGCAAGAGACCCAGTACTTC
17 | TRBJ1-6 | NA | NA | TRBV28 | CASIGVVGVSYNSPLHF | TGTGCCAGCATCGGGGTGGTCGGCGTTTCCTATAATTCACCCCTCCACTTT
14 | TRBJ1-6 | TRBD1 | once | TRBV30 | CAWTMTGSYSPLHF | TGTGCCTGGACCATGACAGGGAGTTATTCACCCCTCCACTTT
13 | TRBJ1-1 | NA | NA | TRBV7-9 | CASSLSRNTEAFF | TGTGCCAGCAGCTTAAGCCGGAACACTGAAGCTTTCTTT
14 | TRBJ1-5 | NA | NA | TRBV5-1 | CASSPTPGNQPQHF | TGCGCCAGCAGCCCCACTCCGGGGAATCAGCCCCAGCATTTT
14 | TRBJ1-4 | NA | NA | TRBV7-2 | CASSYQATNEKLFF | TGTGCCAGCAGCTACCAGGCAACTAATGAAAAACTGTTTTTT
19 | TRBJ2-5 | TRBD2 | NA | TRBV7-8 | CASSIISPSAGDPRETQYF | TGTGCCAGCAGCATAATCTCCCCCTCAGCGGGAGACCCCAGGGAGACCCAGTACTTC
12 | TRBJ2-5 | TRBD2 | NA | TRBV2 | CASIGLVETQYF | TGTGCCAGCATCGGACTAGTGGAGACCCAGTACTTC
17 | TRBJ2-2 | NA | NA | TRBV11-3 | CASSLDSLGAPHGELFF | TGTGCCAGCAGCTTAGATTCGCTGGGGGCGCCTCACGGGGAGCTGTTTTTT
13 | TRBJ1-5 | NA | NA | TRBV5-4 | CASSLDGGQPQHF | TGTGCCAGCAGCTTGGATGGAGGGCAGCCCCAGCATTTT
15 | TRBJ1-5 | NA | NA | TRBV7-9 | CASSFNTERNQPQHF | TGTGCCAGCAGCTTTAATACAGAACGCAATCAGCCCCAGCATTTT
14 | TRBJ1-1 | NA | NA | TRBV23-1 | CASTPVQPNSEAFF | TGCGCCAGCACTCCGGTCCAACCCAATTCTGAAGCTTTCTTT
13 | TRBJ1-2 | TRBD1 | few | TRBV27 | CASSLGQGGGYTF | TGTGCCAGCAGTTTGGGACAGGGTGGTGGCTACACCTTC
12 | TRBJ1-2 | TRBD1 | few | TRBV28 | CASSGQGYGYTF | TGTGCCAGCAGTGGACAGGGCTATGGCTACACCTTC
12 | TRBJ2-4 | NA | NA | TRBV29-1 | CSALKGENIQYF | TGCAGCGCGTTGAAAGGAGAGAACATTCAGTACTTC
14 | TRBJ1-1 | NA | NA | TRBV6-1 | CASSEAGDFTEAFF | TGTGCCAGCAGTGAAGCTGGGGACTTCACTGAAGCTTTCTTT
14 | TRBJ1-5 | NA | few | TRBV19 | CASSTTGGNQPQHF | TGTGCCAGTAGTACTACCGGGGGCAATCAGCCCCAGCATTTT
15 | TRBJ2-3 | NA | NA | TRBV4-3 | CASSQEGSWEDTQYF | TGCGCCAGCAGCCAAGAGGGGAGTTGGGAGGATACGCAGTATTTT
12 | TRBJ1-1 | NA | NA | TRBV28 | CASSPWNTEAFF | TGTGCCAGCAGTCCGTGGAACACTGAAGCTTTCTTT
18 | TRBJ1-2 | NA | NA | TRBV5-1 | CASSFEGGLSSSNYGYTF | TGCGCCAGCAGCTTTGAGGGCGGCCTATCTAGTTCCAACTATGGCTACACCTTC
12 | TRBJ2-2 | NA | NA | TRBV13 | CASRNSPGELFF | TGTGCCAGCAGAAATAGCCCCGGGGAGCTGTTTTTT
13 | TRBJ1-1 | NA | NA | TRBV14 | CASSPQVNTEAFF | TGTGCCAGCAGCCCACAGGTGAACACTGAAGCTTTCTTT
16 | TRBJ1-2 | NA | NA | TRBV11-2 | CASSRPRGRVQAGYTF | TGTGCCAGCAGCCGACCAAGGGGGAGGGTACAGGCTGGCTACACCTTC
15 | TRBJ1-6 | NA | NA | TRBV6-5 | CASSYSWRDNSPLHF | TGTGCCAGCAGTTACTCGTGGAGGGATAATTCACCCCTCCACTTT
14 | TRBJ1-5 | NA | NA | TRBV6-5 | CASSYSEKIMPQHF | TGTGCCAGCAGTTACTCGGAGAAAATCATGCCCCAGCATTTT
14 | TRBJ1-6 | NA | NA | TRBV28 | CASSLWEAPSPLHF | TGTGCCAGCAGTTTGTGGGAGGCACCTTCACCCCTCCACTTT
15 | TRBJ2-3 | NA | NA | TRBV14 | CASSPLSASRDTQYF | TGTGCCAGCAGCCCCCTATCAGCGAGCAGAGATACGCAGTATTTT
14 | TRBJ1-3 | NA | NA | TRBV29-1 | CSVTGGNAGNTIYF | TGCAGCGTGACGGGGGGAAACGCTGGAAACACCATATATTTT
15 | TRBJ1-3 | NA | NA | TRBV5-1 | CASSIGHVSGNTIYF | TGCGCCAGCAGCATCGGACACGTCTCTGGAAACACCATATATTTT
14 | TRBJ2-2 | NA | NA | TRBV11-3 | CASTSILANGELFF | TGTGCCAGCACCTCAATTCTAGCAAACGGGGAGCTGTTTTTT
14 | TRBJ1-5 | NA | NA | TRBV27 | CASGGGYSNQPQHF | TGTGCCAGCGGGGGCGGCTATAGCAATCAGCCCCAGCATTTT
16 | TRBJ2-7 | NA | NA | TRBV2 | CASSEAHRTSSYEQYF | TGTGCCAGCAGTGAAGCGCACAGGACGAGCTCCTACGAGCAGTACTTC
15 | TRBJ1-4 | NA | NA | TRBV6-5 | CASSYGTGWSEKLFF | TGTGCCAGCAGTTATGGAACAGGGTGGAGTGAAAAACTGTTTTTT
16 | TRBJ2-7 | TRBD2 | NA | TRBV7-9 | CASSLALGTSGNEQYF | TGTGCCAGCAGCTTAGCGTTAGGGACTAGCGGGAACGAGCAGTACTTC